This TCR beta chain is drawn from a study of cytomegalovirus exposure and HLA in healthy donors. The study, taken as a whole, reports: Specific recognition of CMV antigens was confirmed in vitro for three chains (all CMV-associated).

The V and J ends lost 1 base and 0 bases respectively, with 9 bases between them. This CDR3 is built from 15 residues. Germline-derived CDR1 and CDR2 are SGHTA and FQGNSA. As to this clone: Antigen unknown.

Method: immunoSEQ multiplex PCR; TCRdb's copy keeps in-frame clones and lacks some. This table holds 200,000 or so clones, around four fifths found once. The receptor comes from a woman in her late teens or twenties in good health and CMV-seronegative. The chain links TRBV7-2 to TRBJ1-1; D is uncertain. Sequencing was carried out using PBMCs. The CDR3 DNA reads TGTGCCAGCAGCTTAGTTAAGATCATGAACACTGAAGCTTTCTTT. It specifies CASSLVKIMNTEAFF.